The T cell receptor beta chain described here comes from a study of technical replicates of blood from a few donors listed by TCRdb under 2017. Library preparation employed the immunoSEQ multiplex PCR assay. Here the immuneACCESS table is served through TCRdb, limited to in-frame sequences with V and J called. Missing clones are a known gap in these copies; in checked studies unresolved V genes cover under half, and the rest lacks a known reason. In this sample the table shows fewer than 100,000 clones, about 91% of which occur a single time. The ten largest clones represent approximately 0.42% of the sample. CDR1 and CDR2 were assigned from the germline V gene (reference sequence) as MNHEY and SMNVEV. Trimming takes 6 bases off V and 3 bases off J; junction bases not matched to a gene: 8. The CDR3 covers 15 residues, taking in both the cysteine and the phenylalanine. The entry retains the CDR3 DNA only, 45 bases that are in frame from base 1.

A remark on this clone: The clone's antigen remains unknown. There are no base qualities to consult, and no much larger clone falls within one base.

Specimen: T cells isolated from PBMCs. The chain is made from TRBV27 and TRBJ1-5, with TRBD1 identical over 7 junction bases. The receptor's source is a human donor in good health. The nucleotide sequence reads TGTGCCAGCAGCGCACCGGGACAGATCAATCAGCCCCAGCATTTT. This codes for CASSAPGQINQPQHF.